Following are 4 T cell receptor beta chains from one sample sequenced in a study of OX40 agonist ivuxolimab in advanced cancers. Method: immunoSEQ multiplex PCR; TCRdb's copy keeps in-frame clones and lacks some. The sample has about 52,000 clones; over 85% are singletons. Specimen: CD4+ or CD8+ T cells sorted from blood, collected in a trial of the OX40 agonist ivuxolimab. Every receptor here comes from an adult with an advanced solid tumor such as melanoma, head and neck, liver or kidney cancer.

The chain combines TRBV10-1 with TRBJ2-2; 7 nucleotides match TRBD2. Trimming cost V 3 bases and J 2 bases; bases outside gene matches: 12. Per germline, CDR1 WNHNN and CDR2 SYGVQD (reference sequence). The CDR3 covers 18 residues. CDR3 coding DNA: TGCGCCAGCAGTGATTGGAGGGCTAGCGGTCCCAACACCGGGGAGCTGTTTTTT. It encodes CASSDWRASGPNTGELFF.

This sequence joins TRBV4-3 and TRBJ2-2; D may be TRBD1 or TRBD2 (6 bases each). Germline loops: CDR1 LGHNA, CDR2 YSLEER. The V gene lost 0 bases and the J gene lost 5 bases, with 22 bases spanning the gap. The CDR3 runs 19 residues. As DNA, the CDR3 is TGCGCCAGCAGCCAAGATTGGTTGAGGGGGGCAAGAGGGACCGGGGAGCTGTTTTTT. Translated: CASSQDWLRGARGTGELFF.

The chain joins TRBV9 to TRBJ2-7; 9 bases align to TRBD1. CDR1 and CDR2 (germline): SGDLS, YYNGEE. CDR3 length: 14 amino acids. The trim removed 3 bases at V and 4 bases at J, leaving 5 bases unmatched. The CDR3 nucleotides read TGTGCCAGCAGCGCTCCGGGACAGGGATACGAGCAGTACTTC. Protein sequence: CASSAPGQGYEQYF.

V gene TRBV7-3 combines with J gene TRBJ2-7; D is perhaps TRBD1 (6 bases). Looked up from germline, CDR1 is SGHTA and CDR2 is FQGTGA. V lost 2 bases and J 6 bases, leaving 14 bases between the germline ends. This CDR3 comprises 14 residues. CDR3 nucleotides: TGTGCCAGCAGCTTAGTGGCAGGGGCAAGCGAGCAGTACTTC. Its translation: CASSLVAGASEQYF.